This T cell receptor (beta chain) is from a study of OX40 agonist ivuxolimab in advanced cancers. Whole-study results and caveats: People who partly responded at 0.1-3.0 mg/kg had some of the least clonal expansion seen.

Blood sampling was done at baseline, cycle 4 day 1, and cycle 7 day 1. In regard to this clone: The target antigen is unknown.

Sequenced by immunoSEQ multiplex PCR; TCRdb stores in-frame clones only, minus some. Here the sample spans fewer than 20,000 clones, about 86% being singletons. Source: CD4+ or CD8+ T cells sorted from blood, taken in a trial of the OX40 agonist ivuxolimab. The sequence was obtained from an adult with an advanced solid tumor such as melanoma, head and neck, liver or kidney cancer.

In DNA form, the CDR3 reads TGTGCCAGCAGTTTATGGGGGGGGAACACTGAAGCTTTCTTT. As protein: CASSLWGGNTEAFF. The chain uses TRBV27 and TRBJ1-1; possibly TRBD1 for D (5 bases). The CDR3 has 14 amino acids. Germline-derived CDR1 and CDR2 are MNHEY and SMNVEV (reference sequence). Trimming took off 1 base at V and 1 base at J, with 7 bases between the two ends.